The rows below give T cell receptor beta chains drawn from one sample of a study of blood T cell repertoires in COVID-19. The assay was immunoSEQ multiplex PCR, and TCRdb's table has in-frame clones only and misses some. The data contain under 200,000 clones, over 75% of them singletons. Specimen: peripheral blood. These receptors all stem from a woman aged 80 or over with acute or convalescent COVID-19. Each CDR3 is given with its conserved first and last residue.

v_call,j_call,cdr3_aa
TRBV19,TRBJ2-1,CASSMGAPNRWQFF
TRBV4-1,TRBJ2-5,CASSQVVWTSGGETQYF
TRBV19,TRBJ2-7,CASSTTGTGLYEQYF
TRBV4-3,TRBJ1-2,CASSARVGQGVYTF
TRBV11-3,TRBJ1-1,CASSLDGFEAFF
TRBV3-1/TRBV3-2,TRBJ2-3,CASSREPRGLTDTQYF
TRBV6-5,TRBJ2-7,CASSYSDSGAYEQYF
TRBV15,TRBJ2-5,CATSPGEGGWSITQYF
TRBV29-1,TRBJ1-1,CSVVTGRTEAFF
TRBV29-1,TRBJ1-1,CSVALAGWGTEAFF
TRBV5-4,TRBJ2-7,CASSAPGLAGPYEQYF
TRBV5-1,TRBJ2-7,CASSSGTGNEQYF
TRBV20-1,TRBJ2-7,CSASVAGSSYEQYF
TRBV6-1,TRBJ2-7,CASSEVDRPAYEQYF
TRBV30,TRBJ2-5,CAWSVQGGETQYF
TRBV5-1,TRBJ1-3,CASSLEGTSSSGNTIYF
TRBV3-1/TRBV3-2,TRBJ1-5,CASSQDAQINQPQHF
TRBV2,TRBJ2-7,CASSRDRVSYEQYF
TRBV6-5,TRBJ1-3,CASSLRTGGGNTIYF
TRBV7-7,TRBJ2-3,CASSQTGAGTDTQYF
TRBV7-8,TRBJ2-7,CASSPGASGGNYEQYF
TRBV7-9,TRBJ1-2,CASSFSPLYYGYTF
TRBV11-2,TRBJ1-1,CASSFPGGVDTEAFF
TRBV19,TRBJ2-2,CASSNLLGLAGGPGTGELFF
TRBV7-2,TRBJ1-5,CASSSGQGETRQHF
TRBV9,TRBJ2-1,CASSVRDSAQFF
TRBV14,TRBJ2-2,CASSQVAGPFANTGELFF
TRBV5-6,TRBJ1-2,CASSSGWTNYGYTF
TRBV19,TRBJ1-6,CASSVGQLISPLHF
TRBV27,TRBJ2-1,CASSLMGTSGGPDEQFF
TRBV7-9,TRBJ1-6,CASSAPGVSNSPLHF
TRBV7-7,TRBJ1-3,CASSLGTGPASGNTIYF
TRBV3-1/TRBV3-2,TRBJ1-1,CASSQGLNTEAFF
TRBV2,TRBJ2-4,CASSVGLAENIQYF
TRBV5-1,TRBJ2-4,CASSFILAGGAAKNIQYF